Described below is a single T cell receptor beta chain sequence and its context. The antigen remains unidentified. This sample was taken from a study of post-analysis software for immune sequencing data. Germline V lookup: CDR1 MNHEY, CDR2 SMNVEV (reference sequence). V lost 6 bases to trimming and J lost 6 bases, with 9 bases between them. This CDR3 contains 11 residues. Prepared libraries of TCR beta cDNA carried unique molecular identifiers. TCRdb analysed the PCR reads with MiXCR anew, one entry per CDR3 protein. The table shows 350,000 to 500,000 distinct CDR3 sequences, with approximately 38% occurring only once. Whole-study findings and limits: In patients, TRBV5-6, TRBV5-1 and TRBV20-1 belonged to five TRBV segments found more frequently than in controls.

The chain recombines TRBV27 with TRBJ2-7; tentatively, D is TRBD2 (5 bases). The sequence was obtained from a girl aged 2 to 10 with multiple sclerosis. Sequenced input: blood. The CDR3 loop is CASRSEGEQYF. As DNA, the CDR3 is TGTGCCAGCAGAAGTGAGGGCGAGCAGTACTTC.